The rows below give T cell receptor beta chains drawn from one sample of a study of shared clonotypes between healthy human individuals. Profiled with immunoSEQ multiplex PCR; TCRdb holds only in-frame clones, not every one. The sample contains about 2 million clones, about 95% of which appear only once. Sequencing was done on a sample of naive CD8+ T cells sorted from blood. The origin of the receptors is a man aged 18 to 30 in good health. Both conserved end residues are part of each CDR3. A D gene is named only where the DNA matches it firmly. For some rows the clone size is stated as once, few or many, or as a class when expanded; others skip it.

-	TRBV27	TRBD2	TRBJ2-1	CASSPGTTADNEQFF	TGTGCCAGCAGTCCTGGGACTACCGCGGACAATGAGCAGTTCTTC
-	TRBV7-5	-	TRBJ2-1	CARSLSGGGSYNEQFF	TGTGCCAGAAGCTTAAGTGGGGGGGGCTCCTACAATGAGCAGTTCTTC
-	TRBV10-3	TRBD2	TRBJ2-3	CAISEELAGATDTQYF	TGTGCCATCAGTGAGGAACTAGCGGGGGCCACAGATACGCAGTATTTT
-	TRBV9	-	TRBJ2-7	CASSVEGQPYEQYF	TGTGCCAGCAGCGTAGAGGGGCAGCCCTACGAGCAGTACTTC
once	TRBV5-4	-	TRBJ1-2	CAVSPGHANYGYTF	TGTGCCGTATCGCCGGGACATGCTAACTATGGCTACACCTTC
-	TRBV6-5	-	TRBJ1-2	CASSYSTGPYYGYTF	TGTGCCAGCAGTTACTCAACAGGACCTTACTATGGCTACACCTTC
once	TRBV28	-	TRBJ1-4	CASSLLAQFSTNEKLFF	TGTGCCAGCAGTTTATTGGCCCAGTTTTCAACTAATGAAAAACTGTTTTTT
-	TRBV29-1	-	TRBJ1-2	CSVDEVPYGYTF	TGCAGCGTTGATGAGGTTCCCTATGGCTACACCTTC
-	TRBV6-6	TRBD1	TRBJ2-1	CASSATGTGFYNEQFF	TGTGCCAGCAGTGCCACCGGGACAGGGTTCTACAATGAGCAGTTCTTC
-	TRBV4-3	-	TRBJ1-1	CASSPADDGITEAFF	TGCGCCAGCAGCCCAGCGGATGACGGGATCACTGAAGCTTTCTTT
-	TRBV10-2	-	TRBJ2-7	CASETDGTYEQYF	TGCGCCAGTGAAACGGACGGCACCTACGAGCAGTACTTC
-	TRBV9	-	TRBJ2-3	CASSVEDSSTDTQYF	TGTGCCAGCAGCGTAGAAGACAGCAGCACAGATACGCAGTATTTT
-	TRBV5-4	TRBD1	TRBJ2-7	CASSLAIGTGTYEQYF	TGTGCCAGCAGCTTGGCCATCGGGACAGGGACCTACGAGCAGTACTTC
-	TRBV4-1	-	TRBJ2-7	CASSQVSQSSYEQYF	TGCGCCAGCAGCCAAGTTAGTCAGAGCTCCTACGAGCAGTACTTC
-	TRBV9	-	TRBJ1-4	CASSISGLSDEKLFF	TGTGCCAGCAGCATCAGCGGATTGTCGGATGAAAAACTGTTTTTT
-	TRBV19	TRBD2	TRBJ2-2	CASSPLTSGVSGELFF	TGTGCCAGTAGTCCCCTGACTAGCGGGGTAAGCGGGGAGCTGTTTTTT
-	TRBV27	TRBD1	TRBJ2-7	CASFPSPGTGLYEQYF	TGTGCCAGCTTCCCTTCGCCCGGGACAGGATTGTACGAGCAGTACTTC
-	TRBV13	TRBD2	TRBJ2-1	CASSLGLAGAHSYNEQFF	TGTGCCAGCAGCTTAGGTCTAGCGGGGGCCCACTCCTACAATGAGCAGTTCTTC
-	TRBV18	TRBD1	TRBJ1-2	CASSPDRGDVNYGYTF	TGTGCCAGCTCACCAGACAGGGGTGACGTTAACTATGGCTACACCTTC
-	TRBV19	TRBD1	TRBJ2-7	CASSRRQGAVIGPDYEQYF	TGTGCCAGTAGCCGCCGACAGGGGGCCGTCATAGGCCCTGACTACGAGCAGTACTTC
-	TRBV7-2	TRBD1	TRBJ2-7	CASSPGQGAEQYF	TGTGCCAGCAGCCCGGGACAGGGGGCCGAGCAGTACTTC
few	TRBV7-2	-	TRBJ1-2	CASSFSPDVSNYGYTF	TGTGCCAGCAGCTTTTCCCCTGACGTGTCTAACTATGGCTACACCTTC
-	TRBV25-1	TRBD1	TRBJ2-5	CASSPDRKETQYF	TGTGCCAGCAGCCCGGACAGGAAAGAGACCCAGTACTTC
-	TRBV5-8	-	TRBJ2-1	CASSSAGNYNEQFF	TGTGCCAGCAGCTCGGCGGGTAACTACAATGAGCAGTTCTTC
-	TRBV13	-	TRBJ2-3	CASGEGSADTQYF	TGTGCCAGCGGTGAAGGGAGTGCAGATACGCAGTATTTT
once	TRBV9	-	TRBJ2-7	CASSVGLGAEYYEQYF	TGTGCCAGCAGCGTCGGGTTGGGCGCAGAGTACTACGAGCAGTACTTC
-	TRBV4-1	TRBD1	TRBJ1-2	CASSSDRGAFYGYTF	TGCGCCAGCAGCTCAGACAGGGGCGCATTCTATGGCTACACCTTC
-	TRBV6-1	TRBD1	TRBJ2-7	CASSPGQPYEQYF	TGTGCCAGCAGTCCGGGACAGCCCTACGAGCAGTACTTC
-	TRBV12-2	-	TRBJ2-5	CASRLAQASGGKGTQYF	TGTGCAAGTCGCTTAGCGCAGGCTAGCGGGGGGAAGGGGACCCAGTACTTC